Following are 18 T cell receptor beta chains from one sample sequenced in a study of CD8+CD57+ T cells in acquired aplastic anemia (dated by TCRdb to about 2018). These reads were obtained on an Illumina HiSeq 2000. Genomic DNA served as template for TCR beta VDJ combination and CDR3 sequence profiling. TCRdb passed the public sequencing reads through fastp at Q25 and MiXCR, retaining productive beta sequences. Rows with one shared CDR3 protein collapse into an entry with the most common genes and DNA. The sample table lists fewer than 200,000 distinct CDR3 sequences, 48% of them with a count of one. The top ten clones comprise roughly 13% of the sample. Flow cytometry had shown CD8+CD57+ cell expansion in the patients selected for sequencing. Specimen: sorted CD4+, CD8+, or CD8+CD57+ T cells (not recorded which) from PBMCs. The receptors stem from a human donor with aplastic anemia.

This clonotype was seen a handful of times. This chain connects TRBV12-3 or TRBV12-4 to TRBJ2-1, with 9 bases identical to TRBD2. The CDR3 is 16 amino acids. The ends lost 3 bases at V and 2 bases at J; junction bases unmatched: 5. In DNA form, the CDR3 reads TGTGCCAGCAGTTTCTCCGGCGGGGGGGCCTACAATGAGCAGTTCTTC. It translates to CASSFSGGGAYNEQFF.

The rearrangement joins TRBV5-1 to TRBJ1-2; D is ambiguous. Germline CDR1 is SGHRS and CDR2 is YFSETQ. This CDR3 has 11 residues. Between the trimmed V and J ends, which lost 0 bases and 9 bases, there was a span of 6 bases. The CDR3 here is CASSLGDRYTF. As DNA, the CDR3 is TGCGCCAGCAGCTTGGGTGATCGCTACACCTTC.

As to this clonotype: Sequence at one end of the junction differs from germline and may be a read error. J is TRBJ2-2 and V is TRBV7-7; D is perhaps TRBD2 (5 bases). The germline gives CDR1 SSHAT, CDR2 FNYEAQ (reference sequence). CDR3 size: 15 residues. For the CDR3, the DNA is TGTGCTAGCAGCTCCCGACGGGATGGTACCGGGGAGCTGTTTTTT. Encoded protein: CASSSRRDGTGELFF. Based on the CDR3 plus reference TRBV7-7 and TRBJ2-2, the full variable domain is GAGVSQSPRYKVTKRGQDVTLRCDPISSHATLYWYQQALGQGPEFLTYFNYEAQPDKSGLPSDRFSAERPEGSISTLTIQRTEQRDSAMYRCASSSRRDGTGELFFGEGSRLTVL.

This clonotype was found a few times. Just one base apart from a much larger clone, this may be a read error. The V call is TRBV9, the J call TRBJ1-4; D is unresolved. The CDR3 is 14 amino acids. Trimming took off 0 bases at V and 7 bases at J, with 10 bases between the two ends. Germline V gene data show CDR1 as SGDLS and CDR2 as YYNGEE. The CDR3 DNA follows: TGTGCCAGCAGCGTAGGGCAGAGGGCTGAAAAACTGTTTTTT. Amino acids: CASSVGQRAEKLFF.

This clonotype was recorded many times. This sequence joins TRBV3-1 and TRBJ2-7; D perhaps matches TRBD1 (6 bases). The CDR3 is made up of 13 amino acids. Germline loops: CDR1 LGHDT, CDR2 YNNKEL (reference sequence). V was shortened by 1 base and J by 7 bases, with 11 bases between the two germline ends. The CDR3 DNA is TGTGCCAGCAGCCAAGGACCTAGGGGGGAGCAGTACTTC. It codes for CASSQGPRGEQYF.

Comment on this clonotype: A single base separates this from a much larger clone, so it may be a read error. This chain links TRBV4-1 with TRBJ1-2; the match to TRBD1 covers 8 bases. The CDR3 extends over 16 amino acids. Losses at the gene ends were 4 bases for V and 2 bases for J; bases not matched to a gene: 9. Germline assignment: CDR1 MGHRA and CDR2 YSYEKL. CDR3 protein: CASSRDSWTGNYGYTF. The CDR3 DNA follows: TGCGCCAGCAGCCGAGATTCTTGGACAGGGAACTATGGCTACACCTTC.

The chain uses TRBV7-8 and TRBJ1-1, with 10 bases matching TRBD1. The V gene's germline CDR1 is SGHVS and CDR2 FQNEAQ. CDR3 length equals 14 residues. After removal of 4 bases from V and 3 bases from J, the junction contained 2 bases not matched to a gene. The CDR3 protein is CASSWTGGDTEAFF. For the CDR3, the DNA is TGTGCCAGCAGCTGGACAGGGGGGGACACTGAAGCTTTCTTT. Full variable domain (remainder filled in from reference TRBV7-8 and TRBJ1-1): GAGVSQSPRYKVAKRGQDVALRCDPISGHVSLFWYQQALGQGPEFLTYFQNEAQLDKSGLPSDRFFAERPEGSVSTLKIQRTQQEDSAVYLCASSWTGGDTEAFFGQGTRLTVV.

This clonotype was seen many times. The rearrangement uses TRBV20-1 and TRBJ2-3, with D possibly TRBD2 on 6 matching bases. Per the germline V gene, CDR1 is DFQATT and CDR2 is SNEGSKA (reference sequence). Trimming left V 3 bases short and J 5 bases short, with 9 bases between. The CDR3 has 12 amino acids. CDR3: CSASTSLDTQYF. The CDR3, as DNA: TGCAGTGCTAGCACTAGCTTAGATACGCAGTATTTT.

This chain connects TRBV5-6 to TRBJ2-1, with D maybe TRBD1 (6 bases). Trimming pared 7 bases from V and 1 base from J, leaving 15 bases between. The CDR3 runs 15 residues. Germline assignment: CDR1 SGHDT and CDR2 YYEEEE. Here the CDR3 DNA reads TGTGCCAGCCAGATTCGACAGGTTTCCTACAATGAGCAGTTCTTC. Translated: CASQIRQVSYNEQFF.

V and J are TRBV25-1 and TRBJ1-3; 9 nucleotides align to TRBD1. The CDR3 loop spans 16 amino acids. Germline assignment: CDR1 MGHDK and CDR2 SYGVNS. V dropped 10 bases and J dropped 0; count of bases not matched to a gene: 10. DNA for the CDR3: TGTGCCACCTCGAGGACAGGGGAGCCCTCTGGAAACACCATATATTTT. Encoded protein: CATSRTGEPSGNTIYF.

V usage is TRBV12-3 or TRBV12-4 and J usage is TRBJ2-5, with 9 bases matching TRBD2. Losses at the gene ends were 7 bases for V and 7 bases for J; bases not matched to a gene: 7. The CDR3 contains 13 residues. The CDR3 loop reads CASIRGGGGTQYF. The DNA for the CDR3 is TGTGCCAGCATTCGCGGGGGGGGTGGGACCCAGTACTTC.

The chain links TRBV10-3 to TRBJ2-7, with D maybe TRBD1 (6 bases). CDR3 length equals 12 residues. Germline values: CDR1 ENHRY, CDR2 SYGVKD. V dropped 6 bases and J dropped 1 base, with 7 bases sitting between them. CDR3 nucleotides: TGTGCCATCAGGGACAGTTCCTACGAGCAGTACTTC. This encodes CAIRDSSYEQYF.

At least ten counts were recorded for this clonotype. This rearrangement joins TRBV7-3 to TRBJ2-1, with TRBD1 as a possible D gene (6 bases). The germline CDR1 and CDR2 sequences are SGHTA and FQGTGA. The germline V and J ends were trimmed by 6 bases and 5 bases, with 11 bases remaining between them. The CDR3 length is 13 residues. The CDR3 loop is CASSHNRDNEQFF. The CDR3 region has the DNA TGTGCCAGCAGTCACAACAGGGACAATGAGCAGTTCTTC. Complete variable domain (other parts from reference TRBV7-3 and TRBJ2-1): GAGVSQTPSNKVTEKGKYVELRCDPISGHTALYWYRQSLGQGPEFLIYFQGTGAADDSGLPNDRFFAVRPEGSVSTLKIQRTERGDSAVYLCASSHNRDNEQFFGPGTRLTVL.

In its sample, this clonotype was seen many times. This rearrangement joins TRBV7-2 to TRBJ2-3, with TRBD2 as a possible D gene (5 bases). Trimming removed 3 bases at V and 6 bases at J, with 16 bases between. The CDR3 has 15 amino acids. Per germline, CDR1 SGHTA and CDR2 FQGNSA. CDR3 sequence: CASSLASPFSDTQYF. CDR3 bases: TGTGCCAGCAGCTTGGCTAGCCCGTTTTCGGATACGCAGTATTTT.

The V call is TRBV20-1, the J call TRBJ2-4; D gene unclear. The CDR3 spans 12 residues. The germline V gene encodes CDR1 DFQATT and CDR2 SNEGSKA (reference sequence). Between the trimmed V and J ends, which lost 0 bases and 13 bases, there was a span of 13 bases. Here the CDR3 DNA reads TGCAGTGCTAGAGATATGGTGGGGATACAGTACTTC. Encoded protein: CSARDMVGIQYF.

This chain uses TRBV7-2 with TRBJ2-7, with TRBD2 as a possible D gene (6 bases). The length of the CDR3 is 16 residues. Germline CDR1 is SGHTA and CDR2 is FQGNSA. V dropped 2 bases and J dropped 2 bases, with 16 bases sitting between them. This chain's CDR3 is CASSLRLAGPTYEQYF. The CDR3 DNA is TGTGCCAGCAGCTTAAGGCTCGCGGGACCTACCTACGAGCAGTACTTC.

This clonotype was counted ten times or more. The gene calls are TRBV15 and TRBJ1-4; unclear D gene. V lost 0 bases, J lost 7 bases, and 12 bases lay in between. Germline V gene sequence: CDR1 LNHNV, CDR2 YYDKDF (reference sequence). This CDR3 has 15 amino acids. CDR3: CATSRDRWAREKLFF. CDR3 sequence (DNA): TGTGCCACCAGCAGAGATCGCTGGGCCCGTGAAAAACTGTTTTTT.

This clonotype was observed once. The chain combines TRBV25-1 with TRBJ1-1; D remains unclear. Trimming left V 10 bases short and J 2 bases short, with 8 bases between. The CDR3 runs to 11 residues. The V gene's germline CDR1 is MGHDK and CDR2 SYGVNS. CDR3: CATTFNTEAFF. DNA of the CDR3: TGTGCCACCACATTTAACACTGAAGCTTTCTTT.